This TCR beta chain was retrieved from a study of HIV-infected patients and healthy controls. Alpha and beta constant-region primers primed reverse transcription of approximately 0.55 ug RNA. Using multiplexing indices, alpha and beta chain libraries were generated apart by chain-specific third strand synthesis. TCRdb ran MiXCR on the 5' RACE reads and lists one entry per CDR3 protein. The table lists 15,000 to 20,000 distinct CDR3 sequences, about 8.2% of them singletons. Whole blood was used without fractionation, so all unsorted peripheral T cells were included. This clonotype was seen ten or more times. CDR3 length: 17 amino acids. Germline CDR1 is LNHNV and CDR2 is YYDKDF (reference sequence). Trimming removed 0 bases from V and 0 bases from J; junction bases left unmatched: 3.

This receptor was identified in an adult in good health. V gene TRBV15 combines with J gene TRBJ2-4, with TRBD1 matching over 9 bases. The sequencing sample was made of blood. The CDR3 DNA is TGTGCCACCAGCAGAGATGGGACAGGGAAAGCCAAAAACATTCAGTACTTC. Its translation: CATSRDGTGKAKNIQYF.